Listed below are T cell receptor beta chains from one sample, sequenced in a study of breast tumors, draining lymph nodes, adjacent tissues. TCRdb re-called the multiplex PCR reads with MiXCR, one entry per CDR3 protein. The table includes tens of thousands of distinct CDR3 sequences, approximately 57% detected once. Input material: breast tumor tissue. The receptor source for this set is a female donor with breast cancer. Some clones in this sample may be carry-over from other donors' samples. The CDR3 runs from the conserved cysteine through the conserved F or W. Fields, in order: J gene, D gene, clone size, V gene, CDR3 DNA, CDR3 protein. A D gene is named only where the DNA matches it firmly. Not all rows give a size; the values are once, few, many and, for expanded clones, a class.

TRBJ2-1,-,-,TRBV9,TGTGCCAGCAGCGCCACGGGACTCCCGTACAATGAGCAGTTCTTC,CASSATGLPYNEQFF
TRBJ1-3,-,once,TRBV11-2,TGTGCCAGCAGCTTAGATTTGCTAGCGGGGGGCCTCACCATATATTTT,CASSLDLLAGGLTIYF
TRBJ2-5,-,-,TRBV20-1,TGCAGTGCTACGAGGACAGAAGAGACCCAGTACTTC,CSATRTEETQYF
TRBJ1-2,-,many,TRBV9,TGTGCCAGCAGCGTAGATTGGACCCCGAGCTATGGCTACACCTTC,CASSVDWTPSYGYTF
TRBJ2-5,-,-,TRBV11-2,TGTGCCAGCAGCTTAAAAGGACTAAACCTCGTTACGGAGACCCAGTACTTC,CASSLKGLNLVTETQYF
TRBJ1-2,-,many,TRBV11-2,TGTGCCAGCAGCCCGCGACTGGATGGCTACACCTTC,CASSPRLDGYTF
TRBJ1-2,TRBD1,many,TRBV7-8,TGTGCCAGCAGCTTAGGGGGCACAGGGGATAGTGGCTACACCTTC,CASSLGGTGDSGYTF
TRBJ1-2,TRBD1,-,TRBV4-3,TGCGCCAGCAGCCGTCAGGGACAGGGCTATGGCTACACCTTC,CASSRQGQGYGYTF
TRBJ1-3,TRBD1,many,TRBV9,TGTGCCAGCAGCCTGGGACAGGGCGGGGACACCATATATTTT,CASSLGQGGDTIYF
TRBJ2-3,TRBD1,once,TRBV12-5,TGTGCTAGTGCGGGACAGGGATCGGCAGATACGCAGTATTTT,CASAGQGSADTQYF
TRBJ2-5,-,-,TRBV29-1,TGCAGCGTTCTCACCGGGGGTCCCAATGAAGGACTAAACCTCGTTACGGAGACCCAGTACTTC,CSVLTGGPNEGLNLVTETQYF
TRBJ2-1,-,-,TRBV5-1,TGCGCCAGCAGCTTACAGTCCAATGAGCAGTTCTTC,CASSLQSNEQFF
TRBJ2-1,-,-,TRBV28,TGTGCCGGCAGGTCGAGTAGCCCCTACAATGAGCAGTTCTTC,CAGRSSSPYNEQFF
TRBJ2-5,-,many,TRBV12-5,TGTGCTAGTGGTTTCGAGGAGACCCAGTACTTC,CASGFEETQYF
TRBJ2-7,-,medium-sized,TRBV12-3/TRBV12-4,TGTGCCAGCAGCATTACCGCAGGGTTCGAGCAGTACTTC,CASSITAGFEQYF
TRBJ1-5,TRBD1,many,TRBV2,TGTGCCAGCAGTCCTTCAGGGGGCGATCAGCCCCAGCATTTT,CASSPSGGDQPQHF
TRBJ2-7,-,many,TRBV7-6,TGTGCCAGCAGTAAGCGGGGAGGGGGAAGCCACGAGCAGTACTTC,CASSKRGGGSHEQYF
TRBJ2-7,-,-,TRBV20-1,TGCAGCGCTAGAGATTTTGGGGTCTACGAGCAGTACTTC,CSARDFGVYEQYF
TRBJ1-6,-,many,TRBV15,TGTGCCACCAGCAGAGAGGGAAACTCACCCCTCCACTTT,CATSREGNSPLHF
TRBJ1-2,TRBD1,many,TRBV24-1,TGTGCCACCAGTGATCCTTGGACAGGCTCGGGGGGCTACACCTTC,CATSDPWTGSGGYTF
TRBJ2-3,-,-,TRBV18,TGTGCCAGCTCGCAGGGCTGGAGCACAGATACGCAGTATTTT,CASSQGWSTDTQYF
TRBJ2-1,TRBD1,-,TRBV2,TGTGCCAGCAGGGTGACAGGGGATAATGAGCAGTTCTTC,CASRVTGDNEQFF
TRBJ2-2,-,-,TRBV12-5,TGTGCTAGTGGTTTGGTACTCTTCGGGGCCCCCGGGGAGCTGTTTTTT,CASGLVLFGAPGELFF
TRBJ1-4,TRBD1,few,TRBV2,TGTGCCAGCAGTGGACAGGGGTTGGAAAAACTGTTTTTT,CASSGQGLEKLFF
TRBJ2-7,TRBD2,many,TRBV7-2,TGTGCCAGCAGCGGCGCTAGCGGGAATAGGCAGTACTTC,CASSGASGNRQYF
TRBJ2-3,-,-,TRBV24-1,TGTGCCACCAGCGGGACCACAGATACGCAGTATTTT,CATSGTTDTQYF
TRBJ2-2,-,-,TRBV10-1,TGCGCCAGCAGCTCCGGGGCCGGGACCGGGGAGCTGTTTTTT,CASSSGAGTGELFF
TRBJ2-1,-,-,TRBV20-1,TGCAGTGGGGGGGCCGGCTCCTACAATGCGCAGTTCTTC,CSGGAGSYNAQFF
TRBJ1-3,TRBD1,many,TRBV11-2,TGTGCCAGCAGCCCTCAACAGGGGGCAACTGGAAACACCATATATTTT,CASSPQQGATGNTIYF
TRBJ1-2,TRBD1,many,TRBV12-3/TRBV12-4,TGTGCCAGCAGTTCCCGGGACAGGGTTGGTGGTGGAGGCTACACCTTC,CASSSRDRVGGGGYTF
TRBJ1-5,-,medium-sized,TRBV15,TGTGCCACCAGCAAAACAGGGAACAGGAACCAGCCCCAGCATTTT,CATSKTGNRNQPQHF
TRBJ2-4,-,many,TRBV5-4,TGTGCCAGCACCTTCCCAGGGATGGACATTCAGTACTTC,CASTFPGMDIQYF
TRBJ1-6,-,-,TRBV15,TGTGCCACCAGCAGAGATCGTTTTATCAATTCACCCCTCCACTTT,CATSRDRFINSPLHF
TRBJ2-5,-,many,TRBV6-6,TGTGCCAGCAGTATGGAGACCCAGTACTTC,CASSMETQYF
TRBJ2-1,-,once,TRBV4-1,TGCGCCAGCAGCCAAGAGGGCAGGGGGGGGAATGAGCAGTTCTTC,CASSQEGRGGNEQFF
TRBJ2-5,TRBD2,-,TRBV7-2,TGTGCCAGCAGCTTATCCGGGAGGGCGGAGAAGACCCAGTACTTC,CASSLSGRAEKTQYF
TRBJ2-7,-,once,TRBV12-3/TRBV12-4,TGTGCCAGCAGTTTATCCTCGCTAGGCACCTACGAGCAGTACTTC,CASSLSSLGTYEQYF
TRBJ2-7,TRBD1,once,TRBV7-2,TGTGCCAGCAGCCCGACCGGACAGGGGTCCTACGAGCAGTACTTC,CASSPTGQGSYEQYF
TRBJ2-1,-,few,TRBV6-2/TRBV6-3,TGTGCCAGCAGTCACCCCGGAGCGCCCAGCTCCTACAATGAGCAGTTCTTC,CASSHPGAPSSYNEQFF
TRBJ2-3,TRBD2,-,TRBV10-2,TGCGCCAGCAGTGAGTCGAGTAGCGGGGCAGGTACACAGTATTTT,CASSESSSGAGTQYF
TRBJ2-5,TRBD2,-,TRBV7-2,TGTGCCAGCAGCCCCGCCGGGGGGGACGGAGAGACCCAGTACTTC,CASSPAGGDGETQYF
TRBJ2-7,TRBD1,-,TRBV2,TGTGCCAGCAGTGCTCCTGGACAGGGTCCGGGCGAGCAGTACTTC,CASSAPGQGPGEQYF
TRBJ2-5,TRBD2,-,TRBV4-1,TGCGCCAGCAGCCATACTAGCGGGGAGACCCAGTACTTC,CASSHTSGETQYF
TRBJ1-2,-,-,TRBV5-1,TGCGCCAGCAGCTCGACGTTGAGCTATGGCTACACCTTC,CASSSTLSYGYTF
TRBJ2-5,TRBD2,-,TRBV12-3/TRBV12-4,TGTGCCAGCAGTTCAGCGGGGGGGCGGGAGGCCCAGTACTTC,CASSSAGGREAQYF
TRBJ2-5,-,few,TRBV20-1,TGCAGTGCTAGAGGAGATCGAGGACAAAACCTCGTTACGGAGACCCAGTACTTC,CSARGDRGQNLVTETQYF
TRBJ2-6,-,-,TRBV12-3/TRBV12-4,TGTGCCAGCAGTCCCTCCGGTGGGGCCAACGTCCTGACTTTC,CASSPSGGANVLTF
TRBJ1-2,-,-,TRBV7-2,TGTGCCAGCAGCCCCCTAGATTTAAACAGCGGCTACACCTTC,CASSPLDLNSGYTF